The clone carrying this T cell receptor beta chain was seen more than once but under ten times. The target antigen is unknown. The sample belongs to a study of T cell repertoires in cytomegalovirus infection. Study overall: Recently identified HLA-C-restricted CMV epitopes were used, and well-studied HLA-B-restricted CMV epitopes were used as well. Public TCR beta signatures were indicative of both CMV infection and a matching HLA type. Study-wide findings and caveats: What dominated the ex vivo response were HLA-C-restricted CMV-specific TCR beta clonotypes. Cumulative public TCR beta family frequency identified carriers of CMV plus the relevant HLA.

TCRdb fed the reads into MiXCR, producing one record per CDR3 protein. The table has 550,000 to 700,000 distinct CDR3 sequences, approximately 40% seen once; the top ten hold 48%. Per the germline V gene, CDR1 is SGHAT and CDR2 is FQNNGV. Trimming pared 2 bases from V and 5 bases from J, leaving 12 bases between. The CDR3 has 14 amino acids. The TCR was taken from a human donor in good health (CMV status not recorded). Some clones in this sample may be carry-over from other donors' samples. The source was cultured PBMCs, collected from culture after CMV antigen stimulation. The J gene is TRBJ2-5, the V gene TRBV11-2, with D perhaps TRBD2 (6 bases). Here the CDR3 reads CASSLTGSGETQYF. CDR3 DNA sequence: TGTGCCAGCAGCTTAACCGGGAGCGGCGAGACCCAGTACTTC.